This T cell receptor beta chain derives from a study of control samples from healthy donors and cancer patients. TCRdb's table, derived via immunoSEQ multiplex PCR, lists solely in-frame clones and lacks some. Of tens of thousands of clones in the sample, 90% to 95% are singletons; the top ten hold roughly 0.8%. The sample was PBMCs. The TCR sequence derives from a man under 40 with colorectal cancer.

CDR3 nucleotide sequence: TGTGCCAGCAGATCTGGCTCCTACACCGGGGAGCTGTTTTTT. Protein: CASRSGSYTGELFF. J is TRBJ2-2 and V is TRBV27; no definite D call. Germline V gene sequence: CDR1 MNHEY, CDR2 SMNVEV (reference sequence). CDR3 length equals 14 residues. V was shortened by 6 bases and J by 3 bases, with 11 bases between the two germline ends.